This T cell receptor beta chain was sequenced for a study of CD8+CD57+ T cells in acquired aplastic anemia. The overall study: The DNA of sorted CD4+ and CD8+ cells averaged roughly 3 ug.

Trimming cost V 10 bases and J 4 bases, with 22 bases left between them. This CDR3 comprises 16 residues. Germline assignment: CDR1 LNHDA and CDR2 SQIVND (reference sequence). Patients picked for sequencing had shown CD8+CD57+ cell expansion detected by flow cytometry. With no exception, the patients had severe acquired aplastic anemia. The study sampled blood from patients who had received no therapy. Whole-study findings and limits: Patients versus controls showed no significant CD8+ Simpson's diversity difference.

Genomic DNA provided the template from which TCR beta VDJ and CDR3 profiles were obtained. TCRdb itself ran the reads through MiXCR, one entry per CDR3 protein. The sample comprises around 200,000 distinct CDR3 sequences, around 50% of which are singletons, and roughly 13% rests with the top ten. Comment on this clonotype: Its specificity is not known. Since a much larger clone is just one base distant, this may be a read error.

The chain joins TRBV19 to TRBJ1-4; tentatively, D is TRBD1 (5 bases). Sequenced: sorted CD4+, CD8+, or CD8+CD57+ T cells (not recorded which) from PBMCs. This receptor was obtained from a human donor with aplastic anemia. The CDR3 loop reads CAKSEVQEIHNEKLFF. The CDR3 region has the DNA TGTGCCAAATCGGAAGTACAGGAAATCCATAATGAAAAACTGTTTTTT.